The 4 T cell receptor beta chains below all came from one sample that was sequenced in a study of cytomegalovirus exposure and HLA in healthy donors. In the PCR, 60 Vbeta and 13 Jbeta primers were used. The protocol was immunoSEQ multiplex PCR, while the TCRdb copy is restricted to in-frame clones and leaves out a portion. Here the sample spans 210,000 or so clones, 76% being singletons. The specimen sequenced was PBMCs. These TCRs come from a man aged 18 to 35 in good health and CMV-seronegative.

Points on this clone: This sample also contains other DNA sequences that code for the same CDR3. In nucleotides, the CDR3 is TGCGCCAGCTCTAAGCTAGCGGTTTCCTACAATGAGCAGTTCTTC. Protein: CASSKLAVSYNEQFF. The rearrangement uses TRBV5-1 and TRBJ2-1; TRBD2 agrees at 7 bases. Trimming took 7 bases from V and 1 from J; bases not matched to a gene: 8. The CDR3 is 15 residues long. Germline CDR1 is SGHRS and CDR2 is YFSETQ.

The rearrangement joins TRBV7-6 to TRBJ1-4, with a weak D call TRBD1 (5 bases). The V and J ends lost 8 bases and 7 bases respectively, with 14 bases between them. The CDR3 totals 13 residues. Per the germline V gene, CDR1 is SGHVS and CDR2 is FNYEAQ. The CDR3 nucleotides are TGTGCCAGCTCCGGGGGGGGTTTTGAAAAACTGTTTTTT. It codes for CASSGGGFEKLFF.

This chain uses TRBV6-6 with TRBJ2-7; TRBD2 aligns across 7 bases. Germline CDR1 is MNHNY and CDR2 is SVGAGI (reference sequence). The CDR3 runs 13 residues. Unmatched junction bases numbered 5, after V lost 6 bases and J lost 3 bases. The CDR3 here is CASRPGRDYEQYF. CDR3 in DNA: TGTGCCAGCAGACCAGGGAGGGACTACGAGCAGTACTTC.

CDR3 region: CASSLLGTGPKKNYGYTF. The DNA of the CDR3 is TGTGCCAGCAGCTTGTTGGGGACAGGGCCTAAAAAGAACTATGGCTACACCTTC. The rearrangement uses TRBV5-4 and TRBJ1-2, with 9 bases fitting TRBD1. The CDR3 is 18 amino acids. Germline V gene lookup returns CDR1 SGHNT and CDR2 YYREEE (reference sequence). V gave up 1 base and J gave up 2 bases; unmatched junction bases: 12.